Shown below are 20 T cell receptor beta chains from a single sample sequenced in a study of identical twins. TCRdb analysed the 5' RACE reads with MiXCR anew, one entry per CDR3 protein. The sample lists 400,000 to 600,000 distinct CDR3 sequences; 20% to 25% were seen once. This sample was also put to use in a study of yellow fever vaccine responses in identical twins.

The sequencing sample was made of CD4+ T cells sorted from blood. The source is a woman younger than 35 in good health.

This chain links TRBV12-3 or TRBV12-4 with TRBJ2-7; D assignment may be TRBD1 or TRBD2 (5 bases each). V gave up 8 bases and J gave up 0 bases, with 11 bases separating them. The CDR3 length is 13 residues. The CDR3 nucleotides are TGTGCCAGCCGCCGGGACGGCTCCTACGAGCAGTACTTC. Protein: CASRRDGSYEQYF.

This clonotype was observed at least ten times. The V call is TRBV29-1, the J call TRBJ1-2; maybe TRBD1 (5 bases). Germline CDR1 SQVTM, CDR2 ANQGSEA. This CDR3 is built from 15 residues. V lost 3 bases, J lost 4 bases, and 18 bases lay in between. The CDR3 loop is CSVDSEEEGSYGYTF. The CDR3 coding sequence is TGCAGCGTTGATAGTGAGGAGGAGGGGTCCTATGGCTACACCTTC.

This chain connects TRBV14 to TRBJ2-1, with D possibly being TRBD2 (6 bases). CDR1 is SGHDN and CDR2 is FVKESK in the germline V gene. The CDR3 runs 17 residues. The V and J ends lost 4 bases and 5 bases respectively, with 21 bases between them. This CDR3 reads CASSPLRGSRGNNEQFF. For the CDR3, the DNA is TGTGCCAGCAGCCCTCTCCGGGGTTCCCGGGGGAACAATGAGCAGTTCTTC.

In its sample, this clonotype was seen a few times. The V call is TRBV5-5, the J call TRBJ2-1, with 11 bases aligning to TRBD2. J was trimmed by 4 bases and V by 6 bases; bases with no gene match: 9. Germline V gene sequence: CDR1 SGHKS, CDR2 YYEKEE (reference sequence). The CDR3 totals 16 residues. CDR3 region: CASTTSGGPLYNEQFF. The CDR3 DNA reads as TGTGCCAGCACCACTAGCGGGGGCCCTCTATACAATGAGCAGTTCTTC.

This clonotype showed up just a few times. The chain recombines TRBV28 with TRBJ2-3; D is unclear. The germline V gene has CDR1 MDHEN and CDR2 SYDVKM. V lost 6 bases and J lost 2, with 15 bases in between. This CDR3 contains 15 residues. The DNA of the CDR3 is TGTGCCAGCAGCGACCCCCGGGTCTCCACAGATACGCAGTATTTT. Translation gives CASSDPRVSTDTQYF.

The chain links TRBV29-1 to TRBJ2-1, with 9 positions matching TRBD2. CDR3 length: 13 amino acids. V was clipped by 3 bases and J by 6 bases; unmatched bases: 3. The V gene's germline CDR1 is SQVTM and CDR2 ANQGSEA. This CDR3 is CSVDSGRSNEQFF. DNA of the CDR3: TGCAGCGTTGATAGCGGGAGAAGCAATGAGCAGTTCTTC.

A few counts support this clonotype. This chain uses TRBV5-1 with TRBJ2-2; the D is unclear. CDR1 is SGHRS, CDR2 YFSETQ, per germline. Between the trimmed V and J ends, which lost 2 bases and 0 bases, there was a span of 8 bases. The length of the CDR3 is 15 residues. The chain's CDR3 is CASSFKAANTGELFF. The CDR3 nucleotides are TGCGCCAGCAGCTTCAAGGCAGCGAACACCGGGGAGCTGTTTTTT.

V and J are TRBV7-9 and TRBJ1-4; D is undetermined. The CDR3 loop spans 14 amino acids. V gave up 1 base and J gave up 2 bases, with 5 bases separating them. From germline, CDR1 is SEHNR and CDR2 FQNEAQ (reference sequence). CDR3 residues: CASSLDLTNEKLFF. The CDR3 nucleotides are TGTGCCAGCAGCTTAGATTTGACTAATGAAAAACTGTTTTTT.

The chain employs TRBV20-1 and TRBJ1-5; no definite D call. The CDR3 has 16 amino acids. Germline V gene sequence: CDR1 DFQATT, CDR2 SNEGSKA (reference sequence). V lost 3 bases and J 7 bases, leaving 22 bases between the germline ends. The CDR3 DNA follows: TGCAGTGCTAGTTCCCAAAGAGTAATAGGAAGGCAGCCCCAGCATTTT. The encoded protein is CSASSQRVIGRQPQHF.

V and J are TRBV10-3 and TRBJ2-3; D might be TRBD1 (6 bases). The V and J ends lost 3 bases and 6 bases respectively, with 16 bases between them. Germline V gene sequence: CDR1 ENHRY, CDR2 SYGVKD. The CDR3 has 15 residues. The CDR3: CAISDGFQGWDTQYF. DNA of the CDR3: TGTGCCATCAGTGATGGTTTTCAGGGGTGGGATACGCAGTATTTT.

The rearrangement uses TRBV6-5 and TRBJ2-1; no firm D call. The CDR3 sequence is 16 residues long. Between the trimmed V and J ends, which lost 5 bases and 8 bases, there was a span of 22 bases. The germline gives CDR1 MNHEY, CDR2 SVGAGI. Here the CDR3 reads CASSNVRKEFSDEQFF. DNA of the CDR3: TGTGCCAGCAGTAACGTCCGGAAAGAGTTTTCGGATGAGCAGTTCTTC.

This clonotype was recorded a few times. The chain couples TRBV18 to TRBJ1-1; no definite D call. CDR3 size: 14 residues. The V end was cut by 3 bases, the J end by 8 bases, with 16 bases between. Germline assignment: CDR1 KGHSH and CDR2 LQKENI. The CDR3 nucleotides are TGTGCCAGCTCACCCCGAATGCTGGAGTCGGAAGCTTTCTTT. Translation gives CASSPRMLESEAFF. Drawing the rest from reference TRBV18 and TRBJ1-1, the complete variable domain is NAGVMQNPRHLVRRRGQEARLRCSPMKGHSHVYWYRQLPEEGLKFMVYLQKENIIDESGMPKERFSAEFPKEGPSILRIQQVVRGDSAAYFCASSPRMLESEAFFGQGTRLTVV.

This rearrangement joins TRBV5-1 to TRBJ2-3; D not resolved. The CDR3 totals 14 residues. V gave up 2 bases and J gave up 4 bases, with 11 bases separating them. Germline lookup yields CDR1 SGHRS and CDR2 YFSETQ. CDR3 DNA: TGCGCCAGCAGCTTTTTCCGGTCGGCAGATACGCAGTATTTT. Residues: CASSFFRSADTQYF.

The sample holds a few counts of this clonotype. V gene TRBV12-3 or TRBV12-4 combines with J gene TRBJ1-5; D gene unclear. The V end lost 3 bases, the J end lost 1 base, and 7 bases lay between the germline ends. This CDR3 comprises 14 residues. CDR3 bases: TGTGCCAGCAGTTTCGGGCGGAGCAATCAGCCCCAGCATTTT. Protein sequence: CASSFGRSNQPQHF.

This clonotype showed up just a few times. This chain joins TRBV29-1 and TRBJ2-2; possibly TRBD2 for D (6 bases). Deletions cut 3 bases from V and 5 bases from J, with 13 bases between. Germline V lookup: CDR1 SQVTM, CDR2 ANQGSEA. This CDR3 has 14 amino acids. The CDR3 loop is CSVEGARGTGELFF. The CDR3 DNA reads TGCAGCGTTGAGGGAGCCCGGGGGACCGGGGAGCTGTTTTTT.

The chain is built from TRBV10-2 and TRBJ2-2; D is possibly TRBD2 (6 bases). Germline V gives CDR1 WSHSY, CDR2 SAAADI. CDR3 length: 15 residues. The ends were cut back, 4 bases at V and 2 bases at J, with 11 bases in the middle. In DNA, the CDR3 is TGCGCCAGCAGTGTACGGGGACTCAACACCGGGGAGCTGTTTTTT. It specifies CASSVRGLNTGELFF.

This clonotype was recorded a few times. This chain's CDR3 is CASSSGTGRFLAKNIQYF. Written as DNA, the CDR3 is TGTGCCAGCAGCTCCGGGACAGGCCGATTCTTAGCCAAAAACATTCAGTACTTC. The rearrangement links TRBV9 to TRBJ2-4; TRBD1 matches 8 bases. The CDR3 spans 18 residues. Germline V lookup: CDR1 SGDLS, CDR2 YYNGEE. V dropped 4 bases and J dropped 0; count of bases not matched to a gene: 12.

This clonotype was seen a few times. The chain combines TRBV12-3 or TRBV12-4 with TRBJ2-7, with TRBD1 matching 11 bases. Trimming cost V 3 bases and J 5 bases; bases outside gene matches: 3. This CDR3 comprises 14 residues. Here the CDR3 reads CASSFLGQGDEQYF. CDR3 DNA: TGTGCCAGCAGTTTCCTGGGACAGGGGGACGAGCAGTACTTC.

This clonotype was recorded many times. This chain uses TRBV10-3 with TRBJ1-1; D ambiguous. V lost 5 bases, J lost 5 bases, and 15 bases lay in between. Germline V gives CDR1 ENHRY, CDR2 SYGVKD. The CDR3 covers 14 residues. The CDR3 DNA is TGTGCCATCAGTCGCGCTCAAGCGGGGACTGAAGCTTTCTTT. Its translation: CAISRAQAGTEAFF.

This clonotype was counted a few times. V and J are TRBV12-3 or TRBV12-4 and TRBJ1-4; D perhaps matches TRBD1 (5 bases). The V end was cut by 3 bases, the J end by 11 bases, with 13 bases between. The CDR3 contains 13 residues. CDR3 loop: CASSFPGTAKLFF. CDR3 sequence (DNA): TGTGCCAGCAGTTTCCCCGGGACCGCCAAACTGTTTTTT.